Below, 19 T cell receptor beta chains from the same sample are listed, as sequenced in a study of blood T cells in healthy people across ages (dated by TCRdb to the mid-2010s). The library relied on 5' RACE. The run used an Illumina HiSeq 2500. A second PCR of about 7 to 12 cycles was run with a J-beta primer mix and a sample-barcoded 5' primer. In-frame beta chains were kept once TCRdb had trimmed the public reads at Q25 with fastp and called clones with MiXCR. Entries that share a CDR3 protein sequence are merged under the most common genes and DNA. The sample table lists more than 1 million distinct CDR3 sequences, 40% to 55% of them with a count of one. The top ten clonotypes cover approximately 17% of the sample. Sequencing was done on a sample of blood. The receptors originated from a woman aged 60-70 years in good health.

V and J are TRBV5-1 and TRBJ1-2; 12 bases align to TRBD1. The CDR3 extends over 16 amino acids. From germline, CDR1 is SGHRS and CDR2 YFSETQ. V gave up 0 bases and J gave up 6 bases; unmatched junction bases: 6. The chain's CDR3 is CASSLAGTGGEDGYTF. The DNA of the CDR3 is TGCGCCAGCAGCTTGGCCGGGACAGGGGGCGAAGATGGCTACACCTTC.

This clonotype was counted a few times. The chain combines TRBV29-1 with TRBJ2-4, with a tentative D call TRBD2 (5 bases). The CDR3 loop spans 11 amino acids. Trimming shortened V by 8 bases and J by 6 bases, and 11 bases separated the two germline ends. Germline CDR1 reads SQVTM; CDR2 reads ANQGSEA. The chain's CDR3 is CSIAGVNIQYF. CDR3 nucleotides: TGCAGCATTGCCGGGGTAAACATTCAGTACTTC.

V usage is TRBV28 and J usage is TRBJ2-3; 7 nucleotides agree with TRBD1. Germline CDR1 reads MDHEN; CDR2 reads SYDVKM. This CDR3 is built from 15 residues. The V segment lost 6 bases and the J segment 2 bases; nucleotides outside the gene matches: 8. The CDR3 sequence is CASRKAGTVTDTQYF. CDR3 DNA: TGTGCCAGCAGGAAAGCAGGGACAGTCACAGATACGCAGTATTTT.

This chain uses TRBV6-5 with TRBJ2-7; 8 positions agree with TRBD1. The CDR3 covers 13 residues. V trimming: 4 bases; J trimming: 8 bases; junction bases outside the gene matches: 7. CDR1 MNHEY and CDR2 SVGAGI come from the germline V gene. CDR3 nucleotide sequence: TGTGCCAGCAGTTTTGGACAGGGCGCTCAGCAGTACTTC. Its protein product is CASSFGQGAQQYF.

The V gene is TRBV27, the J gene TRBJ2-4, with TRBD1 identical over 9 bases. Trimming at V came to 2 bases and at J to 0 bases, leaving 8 bases not matched to a gene. Germline assignment: CDR1 MNHEY and CDR2 SMNVEV (reference sequence). The CDR3 is 18 residues long. This CDR3 is CASSLRQGGGLAKNIQYF. The CDR3 DNA reads TGTGCCAGCAGTTTAAGACAGGGGGGTGGCTTAGCCAAAAACATTCAGTACTTC.

This clonotype appeared a few times. The chain has TRBV9 and TRBJ2-5; tentatively, D is TRBD1 or TRBD2 (5 bases each). The germline V gene encodes CDR1 SGDLS and CDR2 YYNGEE. The length of the CDR3 is 14 residues. V was trimmed by 0 bases and J by 3 bases, leaving 9 bases between them. The CDR3 region is CASSVGRGEETQYF. In DNA form, the CDR3 reads TGTGCCAGCAGCGTAGGTAGAGGGGAAGAGACCCAGTACTTC.

This rearrangement joins TRBV3-1 to TRBJ2-3; 7 bases line up with TRBD1. The CDR3 is made up of 18 amino acids. The V and J ends lost 4 bases and 3 bases, in that order; junction bases with no gene match: 16. Germline loops: CDR1 LGHDT, CDR2 YNNKEL (reference sequence). This CDR3 reads CASSPLGQPTGRTDTQYF. The CDR3, as DNA: TGTGCCAGCAGCCCCCTGGGACAGCCCACGGGCCGGACAGATACGCAGTATTTT.

The CDR3 is CSARDLSYEQYF. DNA for the CDR3: TGCAGTGCTAGAGACCTTAGTTACGAGCAGTACTTC. This rearrangement joins TRBV20-1 to TRBJ2-7, with D unresolved. Looked up from germline, CDR1 is DFQATT and CDR2 is SNEGSKA (reference sequence). Trimming stripped 0 bases from V and 4 bases from J, with 7 bases between. The CDR3 is 12 amino acids.

The table lists this clonotype with a count of one. V and J are TRBV7-9 and TRBJ2-5; TRBD2 aligns across 8 bases. This CDR3 spans 13 amino acids. After removal of 5 bases from V and 13 bases from J, the junction contained 12 bases not matched to a gene. Germline V lookup: CDR1 SEHNR, CDR2 FQNEAQ (reference sequence). In nucleotides, the CDR3 is TGTGCCAGCAGCCGGGGCCAGCGGGAGAGGGCGTACTTC. Amino acids: CASSRGQRERAYF.

The chain links TRBV15 to TRBJ2-2; D is unclear. The V gene lost 3 bases and the J gene lost 5 bases, with 13 bases spanning the gap. The CDR3 totals 15 residues. Germline-derived CDR1 and CDR2 are LNHNV and YYDKDF (reference sequence). CDR3 residues: CATSRKLGVTGELFF. The CDR3 DNA follows: TGTGCCACCAGCAGGAAGCTGGGCGTAACCGGGGAGCTGTTTTTT.

This rearrangement joins TRBV6-5 to TRBJ2-1; 15 bases map to TRBD2. This CDR3 region has 15 residues. The V segment lost 6 bases and the J segment 4 bases; nucleotides outside the gene matches: 1. Germline V lookup: CDR1 MNHEY, CDR2 SVGAGI. The chain's CDR3 is CASRGLAGGYNEQFF. CDR3 nucleotides: TGTGCCAGCAGGGGACTAGCGGGAGGTTACAATGAGCAGTTCTTC.

The chain links TRBV27 to TRBJ2-7, with no clear D. The V gene's germline CDR1 is MNHEY and CDR2 SMNVEV (reference sequence). Trimming shortened V by 2 bases and J by 0 bases, and 14 bases separated the two germline ends. The CDR3 length is 16 residues. The DNA of the CDR3 is TGTGCCAGCAGTTTAAGGCCCCCACCTATCTCCTACGAGCAGTACTTC. It yields the protein CASSLRPPPISYEQYF.

The CDR3 here is CASSSIYGGVADTQYF. CDR3 nucleotides: TGTGCCAGCAGCAGTATCTACGGGGGAGTGGCAGATACGCAGTATTTT. The chain joins TRBV2 to TRBJ2-3, with D possibly TRBD2 on 6 matching bases. The CDR3 is 16 residues long. Germline CDR1 reads SNHLY; CDR2 reads FYNNEI. V lost 6 bases and J 4 bases, leaving 20 bases between the germline ends.

The CDR3 protein is CASGTRYYGYTF. The CDR3, as DNA: TGTGCCAGCGGAACAAGGTACTATGGCTACACCTTC. The V gene is TRBV27, the J gene TRBJ1-2; no definite D call. The germline V gene has CDR1 MNHEY and CDR2 SMNVEV (reference sequence). The ends were cut back, 8 bases at V and 3 bases at J, with 10 bases in the middle. The CDR3 has 12 amino acids.

The sample holds many counts of this clonotype. This rearrangement joins TRBV10-3 to TRBJ2-7, with 9 nucleotides matching TRBD1. After removal of 6 bases from V and 1 base from J, the junction contained 4 bases not matched to a gene. This CDR3 contains 14 residues. Germline CDR1 reads ENHRY; CDR2 reads SYGVKD. The CDR3 protein is CAIRSGTGSYEQYF. CDR3 bases: TGTGCCATCAGGTCCGGGACAGGGTCCTACGAGCAGTACTTC.

The chain employs TRBV7-6 and TRBJ2-7, with 8 bases aligning to TRBD1. This CDR3 spans 16 amino acids. In germline, CDR1 is SGHVS, CDR2 FNYEAQ. V dropped 4 bases and J dropped 5; count of bases not matched to a gene: 13. The CDR3 sequence: CASSWGQVMRGDEQYF. CDR3 nucleotide sequence: TGTGCCAGCAGCTGGGGACAGGTGATGAGGGGCGACGAGCAGTACTTC.

This clonotype showed up many times. The gene calls are TRBV7-9 and TRBJ2-7, with TRBD2 matching 8 bases. This CDR3 is built from 15 residues. V was pared by 5 bases and J by 2 bases, with 8 bases of the junction left unmatched. CDR1 is SEHNR and CDR2 is FQNEAQ in the germline V gene (reference sequence). The CDR3 region has the DNA TGTGCCAGCAGCAGCGGGGGCGGGAGCACCTACGAGCAGTACTTC. It yields the protein CASSSGGGSTYEQYF.

Turning to this clonotype: Relative to the germline gene, one junction end is altered; a read error may explain this. The chain carries TRBV14 and TRBJ2-2, with 7 bases lining up with TRBD1. Germline CDR1 is SGHDN and CDR2 is FVKESK. This CDR3 is 15 amino acids long. Here the CDR3 reads CAGSRRQGSTGELFF. The CDR3 DNA sequence: TGTGCCGGCAGCCGACGACAGGGCAGCACCGGGGAGCTGTTTTTT. The full variable domain, its missing parts supplied by reference TRBV14 and TRBJ2-2, is EAGVTQFPSHSVIEKGQTVTLRCDPISGHDNLYWYRRVMGKEIKFLLHFVKESKQDESGMPNNRFLAERTGGTYSTLKVQPAELEDSGVYFCAGSRRQGSTGELFFGEGSRLTVL.

In its sample, this clonotype was seen many times. The gene calls are TRBV20-1 and TRBJ1-5; D is ambiguous. CDR3 length equals 15 residues. Trimming stripped 5 bases from V and 0 bases from J, with 14 bases between. The V gene's germline CDR1 is DFQATT and CDR2 SNEGSKA (reference sequence). The CDR3, as DNA: TGCAGTGCTGCCGAACAGTTTTATAGCAATCAGCCCCAGCATTTT. Its translation is CSAAEQFYSNQPQHF.